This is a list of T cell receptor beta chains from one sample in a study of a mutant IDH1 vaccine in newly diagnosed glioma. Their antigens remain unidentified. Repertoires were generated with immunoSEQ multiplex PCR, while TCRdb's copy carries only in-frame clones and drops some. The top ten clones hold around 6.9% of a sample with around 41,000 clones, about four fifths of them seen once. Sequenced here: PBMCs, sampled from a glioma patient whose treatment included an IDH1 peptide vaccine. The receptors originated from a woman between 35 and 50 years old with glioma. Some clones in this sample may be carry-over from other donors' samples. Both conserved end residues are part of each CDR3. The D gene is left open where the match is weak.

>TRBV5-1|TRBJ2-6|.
TGCGCCAGCAGCTTGGTAGCTTCCACCTCTGGGGCCAACGTCCTGACTTTC
CASSLVASTSGANVLTF
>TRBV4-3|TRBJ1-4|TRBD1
TGCGCCAGCAGCCAAGGGGACAGGGGGCTTGGGGATGAAAAACTGTTTTTT
CASSQGDRGLGDEKLFF
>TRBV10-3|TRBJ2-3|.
TGTGCCATCAGTGAGTCACCCGACCAGCCCGGCGATACGCAGTATTTT
CAISESPDQPGDTQYF
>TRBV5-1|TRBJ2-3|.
TGCGCCAGCAAAGAAGGGGCCCTCGCCGATACGCAGTATTTT
CASKEGALADTQYF
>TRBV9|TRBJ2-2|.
TGTGCCAGCAGCGAAGTTACCGGGGAGCTGTTTTTT
CASSEVTGELFF
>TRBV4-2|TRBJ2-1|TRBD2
TGTGCCAGCAGCCCAGAGCCGGCGGGAGGGTACAATGAGCAGTTCTTC
CASSPEPAGGYNEQFF
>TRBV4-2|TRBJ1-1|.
TGTGCCAGCAGCCAAGATCGTGAAGCAAGGAACACTGAAGCTTTCTTT
CASSQDREARNTEAFF
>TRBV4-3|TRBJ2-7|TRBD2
TGCGCCAGCAGCCAAGGTGAGTACTTGGAGCGGGACCCGGGGGGAACCTACGAGCAGTACTTC
CASSQGEYLERDPGGTYEQYF
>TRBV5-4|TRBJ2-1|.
TGTGCCAGCAGCTTGCGTAGCCCAATGGGGGATGAGCAGTTCTTC
CASSLRSPMGDEQFF
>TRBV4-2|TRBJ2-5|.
TGTGCCAGCAGCCAAGAAGGGCGGGGCCAAGAGACCCAGTACTTC
CASSQEGRGQETQYF
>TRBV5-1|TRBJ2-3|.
TGCGCCAGCAGCTTGGGCAGGGCGGTTACAGATACGCAGTATTTT
CASSLGRAVTDTQYF
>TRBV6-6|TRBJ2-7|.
TGTGCCAGCAGTTACGGCGGCAGGGGACCATACGAGCAGTACTTC
CASSYGGRGPYEQYF
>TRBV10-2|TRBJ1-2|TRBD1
TGCGCCAGCAGCGAAACCCGGGACAGCCGACGCTACACCTTC
CASSETRDSRRYTF
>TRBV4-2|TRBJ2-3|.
TGTGCCAGCAGCCAAGATATGGGAGATACGCAGTATTTT
CASSQDMGDTQYF
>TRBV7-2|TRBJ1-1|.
TGTGCCAGCAGCTTAGTCGGGTCCGAAAACACTGAAGCTTTCTTT
CASSLVGSENTEAFF
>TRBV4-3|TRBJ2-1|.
TGCGCCAGCAGCCAAGATCGGGCAAACAATGAGCAGTTCTTC
CASSQDRANNEQFF
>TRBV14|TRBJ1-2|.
TGTGCCAGCAGCCAGCATCAGGGTTCTTTTGGCTACACCTTC
CASSQHQGSFGYTF
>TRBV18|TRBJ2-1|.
TGTGCCAGCTCACCGGGTCCCAACCATGAGCAGTTCTTC
CASSPGPNHEQFF
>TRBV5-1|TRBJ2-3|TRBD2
TGCGCCAGCAGCTTGGTGGGACTAGCGGGGGTCCTGCAGGATACGCAGTATTTT
CASSLVGLAGVLQDTQYF
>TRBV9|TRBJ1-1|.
TGTGCCAGCGGACACATGAACACTGAAGCTTTCTTT
CASGHMNTEAFF
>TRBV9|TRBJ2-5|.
TGTGCCAGCAGCGTGGGGACCACGGAGACCCAGTACTTC
CASSVGTTETQYF
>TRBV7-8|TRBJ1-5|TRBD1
TGTGCCAGCAGCTCTGACAGGGGCCCTTATAGCAATCAGCCCCAGCATTTT
CASSSDRGPYSNQPQHF